This TCR beta chain emerged from a study of technical replicates of blood from a few donors. The CDR3 length is 13 residues. Germline values: CDR1 SEHNR, CDR2 FQNEAQ (reference sequence). V lost 2 bases, J lost 3 bases, and 8 bases lay in between. Profiled with immunoSEQ multiplex PCR; TCRdb holds only in-frame clones, not every one. The sample has about 70,000 clones, almost 98% seen once. The genes are TRBV7-9 and TRBJ2-7, with a possible D match to TRBD2 (5 bases). The TCR sequence derives from a human donor in good health. The sequenced sample was T cells isolated from PBMCs. The CDR3 sequence is CASSLPSIYEQYF. DNA for the CDR3: TGTGCCAGCAGCTTACCTAGCATCTACGAGCAGTACTTC.